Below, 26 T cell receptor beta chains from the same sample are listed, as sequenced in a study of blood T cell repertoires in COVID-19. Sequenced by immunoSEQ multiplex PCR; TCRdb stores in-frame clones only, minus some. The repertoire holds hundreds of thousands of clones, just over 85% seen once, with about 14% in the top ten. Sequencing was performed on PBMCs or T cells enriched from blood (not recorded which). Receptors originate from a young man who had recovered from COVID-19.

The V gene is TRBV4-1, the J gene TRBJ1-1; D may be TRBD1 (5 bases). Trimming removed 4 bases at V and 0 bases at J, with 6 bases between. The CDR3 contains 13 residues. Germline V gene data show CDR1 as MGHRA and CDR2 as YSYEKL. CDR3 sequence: CASSLQVNTEAFF. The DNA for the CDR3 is TGCGCCAGCAGCCTACAGGTGAACACTGAAGCTTTCTTT.

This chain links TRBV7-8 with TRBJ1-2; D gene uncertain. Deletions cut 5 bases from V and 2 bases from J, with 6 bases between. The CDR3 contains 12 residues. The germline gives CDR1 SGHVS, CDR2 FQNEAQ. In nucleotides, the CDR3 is TGTGCCAGCAGCCCGCGGAACTATGGCTACACCTTC. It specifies CASSPRNYGYTF.

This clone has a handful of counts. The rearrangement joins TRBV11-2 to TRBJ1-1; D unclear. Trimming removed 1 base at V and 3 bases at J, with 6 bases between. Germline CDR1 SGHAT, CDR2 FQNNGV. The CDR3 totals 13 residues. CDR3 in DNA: TGTGCCAGCAGCTTAGCGTCGTACACTGAAGCTTTCTTT. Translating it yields CASSLASYTEAFF.

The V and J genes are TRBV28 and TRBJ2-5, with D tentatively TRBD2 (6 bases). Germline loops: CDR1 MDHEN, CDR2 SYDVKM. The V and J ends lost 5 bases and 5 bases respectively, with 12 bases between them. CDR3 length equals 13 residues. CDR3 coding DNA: TGTGCCAGCAGTCAACTAGCCTCTGAGACCCAGTACTTC. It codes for CASSQLASETQYF.

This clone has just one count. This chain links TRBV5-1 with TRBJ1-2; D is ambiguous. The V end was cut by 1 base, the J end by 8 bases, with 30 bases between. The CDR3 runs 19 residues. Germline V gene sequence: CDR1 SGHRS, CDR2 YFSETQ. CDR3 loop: CASSLLGLLNIEVVLGYTF. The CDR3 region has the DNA TGCGCCAGCAGCTTGTTAGGATTATTGAATATCGAGGTAGTGTTGGGCTACACCTTC. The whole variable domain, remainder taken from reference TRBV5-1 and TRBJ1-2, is KAGVTQTPRYLIKTRGQQVTLSCSPISGHRSVSWYQQTPGQGLQFLFEYFSETQRNKGNFPGRFSGRQFSNSRSEMNVSTLELGDSALYLCASSLLGLLNIEVVLGYTFGSGTRLTVV.

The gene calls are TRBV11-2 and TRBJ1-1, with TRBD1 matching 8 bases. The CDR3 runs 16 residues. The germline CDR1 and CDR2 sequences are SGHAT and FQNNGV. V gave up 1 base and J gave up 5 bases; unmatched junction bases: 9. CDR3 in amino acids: CASSLGRTGRGTEAFF. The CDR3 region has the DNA TGTGCCAGCAGCTTAGGGAGGACAGGGCGAGGGACTGAAGCTTTCTTT.

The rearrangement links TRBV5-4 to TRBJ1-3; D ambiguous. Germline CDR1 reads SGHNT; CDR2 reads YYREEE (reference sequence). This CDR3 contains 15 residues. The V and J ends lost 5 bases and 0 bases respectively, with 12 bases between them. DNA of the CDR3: TGTGCCAGCAGTTGGTCGGGGAGCTCTGGAAACACCATATATTTT. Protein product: CASSWSGSSGNTIYF.

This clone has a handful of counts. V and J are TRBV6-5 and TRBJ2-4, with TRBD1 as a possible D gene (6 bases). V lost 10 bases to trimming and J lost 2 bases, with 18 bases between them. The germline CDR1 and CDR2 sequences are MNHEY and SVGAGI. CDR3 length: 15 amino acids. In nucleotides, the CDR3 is TGTGCCACCAGCGACAGGACTGAGCCCAAAAACATTCAGTACTTC. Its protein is CATSDRTEPKNIQYF.

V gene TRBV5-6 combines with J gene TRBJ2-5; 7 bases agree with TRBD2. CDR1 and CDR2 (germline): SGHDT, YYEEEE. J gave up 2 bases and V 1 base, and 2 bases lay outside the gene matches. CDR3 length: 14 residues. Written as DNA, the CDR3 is TGTGCCAGCAGCTTGATTAGCGGGCAAGAGACCCAGTACTTC. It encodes CASSLISGQETQYF.

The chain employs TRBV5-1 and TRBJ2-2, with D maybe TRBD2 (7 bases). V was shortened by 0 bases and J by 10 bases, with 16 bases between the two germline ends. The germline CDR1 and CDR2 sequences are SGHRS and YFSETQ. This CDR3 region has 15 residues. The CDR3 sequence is CASSLVGGRVSELFF. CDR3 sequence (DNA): TGCGCCAGCAGCTTGGTCGGGGGGCGAGTTTCGGAGCTGTTTTTT.

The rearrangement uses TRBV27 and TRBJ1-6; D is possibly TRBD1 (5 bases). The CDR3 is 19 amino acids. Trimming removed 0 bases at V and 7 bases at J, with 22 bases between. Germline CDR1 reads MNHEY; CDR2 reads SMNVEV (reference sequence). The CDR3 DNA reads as TGTGCCAGCAGTTTATCCCCCTTCAGGGAATTGTCCCCAAATTCACCCCTCCACTTT. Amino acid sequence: CASSLSPFRELSPNSPLHF.

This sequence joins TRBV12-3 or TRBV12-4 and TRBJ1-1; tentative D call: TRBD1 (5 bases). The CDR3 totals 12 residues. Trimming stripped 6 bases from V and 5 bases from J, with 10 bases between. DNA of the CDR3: TGTGCCAGCAGCCGGGGGGGGACTGAAGCTTTCTTT. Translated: CASSRGGTEAFF.

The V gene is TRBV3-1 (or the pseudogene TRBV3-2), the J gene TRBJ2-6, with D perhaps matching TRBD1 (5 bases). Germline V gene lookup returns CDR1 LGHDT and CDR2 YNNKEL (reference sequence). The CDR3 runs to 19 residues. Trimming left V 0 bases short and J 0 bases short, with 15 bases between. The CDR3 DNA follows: TGTGCCAGCAGCCAAGATCTGACAGAGACCTTCTCTGGGGCCAACGTCCTGACTTTC. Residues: CASSQDLTETFSGANVLTF.

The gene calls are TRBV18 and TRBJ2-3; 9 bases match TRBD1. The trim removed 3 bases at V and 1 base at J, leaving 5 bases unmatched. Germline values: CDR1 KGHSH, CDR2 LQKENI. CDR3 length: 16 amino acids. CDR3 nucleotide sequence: TGTGCCAGCTCACCGACAGGGGGTGCCGGCACAGATACGCAGTATTTT. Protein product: CASSPTGGAGTDTQYF.

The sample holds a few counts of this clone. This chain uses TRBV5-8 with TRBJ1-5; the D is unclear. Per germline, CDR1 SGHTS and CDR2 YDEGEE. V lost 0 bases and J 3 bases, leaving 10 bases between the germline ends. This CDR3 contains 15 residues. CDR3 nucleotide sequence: TGTGCCAGCAGCTTGGCGGGGAGTACCAATCAGCCCCAGCATTTT. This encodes CASSLAGSTNQPQHF.

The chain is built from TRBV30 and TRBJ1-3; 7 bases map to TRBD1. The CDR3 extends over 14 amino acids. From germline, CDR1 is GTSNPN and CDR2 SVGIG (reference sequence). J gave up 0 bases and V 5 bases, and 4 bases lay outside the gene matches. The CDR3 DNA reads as TGTGCCTGGGCGACAGGGAGCTCTGGAAACACCATATATTTT. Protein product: CAWATGSSGNTIYF.

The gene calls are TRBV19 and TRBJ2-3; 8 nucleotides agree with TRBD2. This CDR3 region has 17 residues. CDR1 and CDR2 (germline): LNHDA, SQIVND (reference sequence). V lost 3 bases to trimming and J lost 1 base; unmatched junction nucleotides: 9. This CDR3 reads CASSIGLAGGGTDTQYF. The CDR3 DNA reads TGTGCCAGTAGTATCGGACTAGCAGGAGGGGGCACAGATACGCAGTATTTT.

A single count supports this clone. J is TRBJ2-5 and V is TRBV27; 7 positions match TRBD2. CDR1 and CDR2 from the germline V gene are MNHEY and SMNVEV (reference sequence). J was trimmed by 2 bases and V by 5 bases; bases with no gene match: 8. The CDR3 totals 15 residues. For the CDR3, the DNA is TGTGCCAGCAGTCCATCGGGAGGCCCTCAAGAGACCCAGTACTTC. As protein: CASSPSGGPQETQYF.

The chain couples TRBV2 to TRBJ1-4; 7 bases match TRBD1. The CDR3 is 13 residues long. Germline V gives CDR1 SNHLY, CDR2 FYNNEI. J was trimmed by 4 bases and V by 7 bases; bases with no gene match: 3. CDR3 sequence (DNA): TGTGCCAGCAAGGGGGCCCGTAATGAAAAACTGTTTTTT. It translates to CASKGARNEKLFF.

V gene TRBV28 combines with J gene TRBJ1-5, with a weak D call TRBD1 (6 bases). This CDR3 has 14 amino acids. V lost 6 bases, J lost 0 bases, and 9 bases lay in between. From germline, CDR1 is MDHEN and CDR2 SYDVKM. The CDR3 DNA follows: TGTGCCAGCAGAGGGACAATTAGCAATCAGCCCCAGCATTTT. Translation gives CASRGTISNQPQHF.

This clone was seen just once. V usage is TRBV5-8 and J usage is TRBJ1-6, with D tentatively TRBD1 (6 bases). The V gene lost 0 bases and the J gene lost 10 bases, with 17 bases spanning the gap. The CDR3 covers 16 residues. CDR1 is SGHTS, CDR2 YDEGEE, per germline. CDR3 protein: CASSLGQLLQGSPLHF. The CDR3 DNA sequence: TGTGCCAGCAGCTTGGGACAACTGTTACAGGGCTCACCCCTCCACTTT.

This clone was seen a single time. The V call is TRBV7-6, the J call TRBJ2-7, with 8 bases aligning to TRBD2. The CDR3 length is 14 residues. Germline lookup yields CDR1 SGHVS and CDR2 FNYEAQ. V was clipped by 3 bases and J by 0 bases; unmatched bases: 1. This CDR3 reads CASSFSGNSYEQYF. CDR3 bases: TGTGCCAGCAGCTTTAGCGGGAACTCCTACGAGCAGTACTTC.

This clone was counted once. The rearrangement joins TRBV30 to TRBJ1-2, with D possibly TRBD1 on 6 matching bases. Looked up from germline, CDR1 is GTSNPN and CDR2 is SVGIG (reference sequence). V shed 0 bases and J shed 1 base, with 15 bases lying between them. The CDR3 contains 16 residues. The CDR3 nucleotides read TGTGCCTGGAGTGTACTTGGACAGAATGTTAACTATGGCTACACCTTC. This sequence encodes CAWSVLGQNVNYGYTF.

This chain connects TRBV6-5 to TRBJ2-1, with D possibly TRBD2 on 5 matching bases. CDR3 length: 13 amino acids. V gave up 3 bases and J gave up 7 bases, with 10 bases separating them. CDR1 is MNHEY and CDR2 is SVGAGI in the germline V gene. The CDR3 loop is CASSYRGRNEQFF. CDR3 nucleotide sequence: TGTGCCAGCAGTTATCGGGGTAGGAATGAGCAGTTCTTC.

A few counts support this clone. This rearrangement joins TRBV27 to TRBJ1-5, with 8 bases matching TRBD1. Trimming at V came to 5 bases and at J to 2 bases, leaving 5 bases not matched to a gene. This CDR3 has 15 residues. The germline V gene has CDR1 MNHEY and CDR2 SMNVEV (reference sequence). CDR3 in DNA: TGTGCCAGCAGTCCGTCGACAGGGGGCAATCAGCCCCAGCATTTT. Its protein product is CASSPSTGGNQPQHF.

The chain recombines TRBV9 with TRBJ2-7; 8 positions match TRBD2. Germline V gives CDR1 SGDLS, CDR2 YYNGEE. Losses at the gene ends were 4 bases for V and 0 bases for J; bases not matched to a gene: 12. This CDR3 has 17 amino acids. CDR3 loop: CASSSKEAGVSSYEQYF. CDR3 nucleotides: TGTGCCAGCAGCTCCAAAGAAGCGGGGGTGAGCTCCTACGAGCAGTACTTC. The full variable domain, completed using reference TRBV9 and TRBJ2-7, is DSGVTQTPKHLITATGQRVTLRCSPRSGDLSVYWYQQSLDQGLQFLIQYYNGEERAKGNILERFSAQQFPDLHSELNLSSLELGDSALYFCASSSKEAGVSSYEQYFGPGTRLTVT.